This TCR beta chain was captured in a study of CD4 and CD8 cells across lung adenocarcinoma regions. CDR3 size: 15 residues. CDR1 and CDR2 from the germline V gene are MNHNS and SASEGT. The patients had localized lung adenocarcinoma, a non-small cell subtype. A note on this clonotype: The germline gene is not matched at one end of the junction; a read error may be the cause.

TCRdb re-called the PCR reads with MiXCR, one entry per CDR3 protein. The table has about 12,000 distinct CDR3 sequences, around 50% seen once. Sequencing was done on a sample of CD8+ T cells from the margin of a lung tumor. The V and J genes are TRBV6-1 and TRBJ2-4; tentatively, D is TRBD1 or TRBD2 (5 bases each). This clonotype was sampled from a male donor with lung adenocarcinoma. The CD4 and CD8 labels of this study may be unreliable. The CDR3 here is CARGPSRGAKNTQYF. CDR3 sequence (DNA): TGTGCCCGCGGACCGAGTAGGGGAGCCAAAAACACTCAGTACTTC.